These 4 T cell receptor beta chains came from one sample sequenced in a study of OX40 agonist ivuxolimab in advanced cancers. The protocol used for the library was the immunoSEQ multiplex PCR assay. TCRdb mirrors the immuneACCESS table, restricted to in-frame sequences. Some clones are absent from its copies; in checked studies, under half trace to an unresolved V gene, and the reason for the others is unknown. This sample has around 81,000 clones in its table, and around 80% of those were observed once. Together, the top ten hold approximately 7% of the sample. Sequenced here: CD4+ or CD8+ T cells sorted from blood, sampled in a trial of the OX40 agonist ivuxolimab. The receptors originated from an adult with an advanced solid tumor such as melanoma, head and neck, liver or kidney cancer.

This chain uses TRBV28 with TRBJ2-5; possibly TRBD1 or TRBD2 for D (5 bases each). Looked up from germline, CDR1 is MDHEN and CDR2 is SYDVKM. The CDR3 runs to 15 residues. V gave up 1 base and J gave up 4 bases, with 13 bases separating them. CDR3 nucleotides: TGTGCCAGCAGTTTATTGGGGGAAGTGAGAGAGACCCAGTACTTC. This gives the protein CASSLLGEVRETQYF.

This clone was picked up a small number of times. The V and J genes are TRBV14 and TRBJ2-1; D is ambiguous. V lost 2 bases, J lost 3 bases, and 8 bases lay in between. The germline V gene encodes CDR1 SGHDN and CDR2 FVKESK. The CDR3 loop spans 14 amino acids. The CDR3 protein is CASSQLGIYNEQFF. The CDR3 bases are TGTGCCAGCAGCCAATTGGGAATCTACAATGAGCAGTTCTTC.

This clone was found a few times. The chain's CDR3 is CASSLGGASADTQYF. The DNA of the CDR3 is TGTGCCAGCAGTTTGGGGGGCGCCTCCGCAGATACGCAGTATTTT. The rearrangement joins TRBV6-5 to TRBJ2-3; TRBD1 or TRBD2 may be the D gene (6 bases each). This CDR3 comprises 15 residues. Per germline, CDR1 MNHEY and CDR2 SVGAGI. Trimming pared 4 bases from V and 4 bases from J, leaving 15 bases between.

This rearrangement joins TRBV28 to TRBJ2-1; tentatively, D is TRBD2 (6 bases). V lost 5 bases, J lost 3 bases, and 14 bases lay in between. CDR3 size: 15 residues. Per the germline V gene, CDR1 is MDHEN and CDR2 is SYDVKM. CDR3 residues: CASSRLADLYNEQFF. CDR3 DNA sequence: TGTGCCAGCAGTCGATTAGCGGACCTCTACAATGAGCAGTTCTTC.